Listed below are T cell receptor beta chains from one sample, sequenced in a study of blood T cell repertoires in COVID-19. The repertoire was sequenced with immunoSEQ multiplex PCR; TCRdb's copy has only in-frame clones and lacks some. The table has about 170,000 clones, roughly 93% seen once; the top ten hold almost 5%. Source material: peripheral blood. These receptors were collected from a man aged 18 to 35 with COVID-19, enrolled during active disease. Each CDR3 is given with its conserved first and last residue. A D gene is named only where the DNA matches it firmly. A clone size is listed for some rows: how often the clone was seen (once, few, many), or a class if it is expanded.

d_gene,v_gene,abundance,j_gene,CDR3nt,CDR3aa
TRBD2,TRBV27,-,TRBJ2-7,TGTGCCAGCAGTCGACTAGCGGGAGGCCACGAGCAGTACTTC,CASSRLAGGHEQYF
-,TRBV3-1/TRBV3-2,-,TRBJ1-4,TGTGCCAGCAGCCAGGCCGGACAGCCTAATGAAAAACTGTTTTTT,CASSQAGQPNEKLFF
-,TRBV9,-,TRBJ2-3,TGTGCCGGCGGCTACGAAGAGCTCAGCACAGATACGCAGTATTTT,CAGGYEELSTDTQYF
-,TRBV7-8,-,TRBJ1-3,TGTGCCAGCAGCTTAGAACGGGTATATGGAAACACCATATATTTT,CASSLERVYGNTIYF
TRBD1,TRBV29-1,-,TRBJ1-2,TGCAGCGGGCGGACAGGGAGAGGCTACACCTTC,CSGRTGRGYTF
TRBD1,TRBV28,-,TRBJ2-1,TGTGCCAGCAGCCCCTTCCGGGACAGGGCCTACAATGAGCAGTTCTTC,CASSPFRDRAYNEQFF
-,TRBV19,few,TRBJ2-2,TGTGCCAGTAGTATACTAAGCGGGAAGGGGGGCGGGGAGCTGTTTTTT,CASSILSGKGGGELFF
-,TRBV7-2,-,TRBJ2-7,TGTGCCAGCAGCTTACCACGGTACTACGAGCAGTACTTC,CASSLPRYYEQYF
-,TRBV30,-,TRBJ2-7,TGTGCCTGGAGTGTAATGGGGGGGGCTTCATTATTCTACGAGCAGTACTTC,CAWSVMGGASLFYEQYF
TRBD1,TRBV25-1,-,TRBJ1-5,TGTGCCAGCAGTGACCTACCCCCGGGACAGGGGGCAGGTCAGCCCCAGCATTTT,CASSDLPPGQGAGQPQHF
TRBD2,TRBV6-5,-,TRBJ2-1,TGTGCCAGCAGAAGACTAGCGGGAGGGCCGAATGAGCAGTTCTTC,CASRRLAGGPNEQFF
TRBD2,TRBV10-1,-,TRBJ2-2,TGCGCCAGCAGTGACCGGCTAGCGGGAGGACTGAACACCGGGGAGCTGTTTTTT,CASSDRLAGGLNTGELFF
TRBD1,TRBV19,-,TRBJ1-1,TGTGCCAGTAGTATTCCCGCAGGGGGAGTGAACACTGAAGCTTTCTTT,CASSIPAGGVNTEAFF
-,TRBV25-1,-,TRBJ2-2,TGTGCCAGCCTTATGCGGGGAACCGGGGAGCTGTTTTTT,CASLMRGTGELFF
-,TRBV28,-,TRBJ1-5,TGTGCCAGCAGTTCCGGGGAGGGTTTTAGCAATCAGCCCCAGCATTTT,CASSSGEGFSNQPQHF
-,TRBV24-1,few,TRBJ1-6,TGTGCCACCAAAGGACAGTCAATGTGGAATTCACCCCTCCACTTT,CATKGQSMWNSPLHF
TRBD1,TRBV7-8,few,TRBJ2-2,TGTGCCAGCAGCTCGGGACAGGGGAGGACCGGGGAGCTGTTTTTT,CASSSGQGRTGELFF
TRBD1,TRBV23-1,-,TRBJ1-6,TGCGCCAGCAGTCAATCTAACCCCGGACAGGTCTCGTCGTGTAATTCACCCCTCCACTTT,CASSQSNPGQVSSCNSPLHF
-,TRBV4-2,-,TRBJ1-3,TGTGCCAGCAGCCAAGAGGGACATTTCTCTGGAAACACCATATATTTT,CASSQEGHFSGNTIYF
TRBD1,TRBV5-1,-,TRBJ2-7,TGCGCCAGCAGCCCCGGACAGGGTTTGTACGAGCAGTACTTC,CASSPGQGLYEQYF
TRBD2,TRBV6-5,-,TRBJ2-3,TGTGCCAGCAGACCTAGCGGGAACACAGATACGCAGTATTTT,CASRPSGNTDTQYF
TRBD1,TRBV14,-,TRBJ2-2,TGTGCCAGCTATCGGACAGGGAACACCGGGGAGCTGTTTTTT,CASYRTGNTGELFF
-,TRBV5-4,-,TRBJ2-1,TGTGCCAGCAGCTCCCCTCTTGGGCACAATGAGCAGTTCTTC,CASSSPLGHNEQFF
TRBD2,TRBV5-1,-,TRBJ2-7,TGCGCCAGCAGGTTTGGGCTAGCGGGGATCTCCTACGAGCAGTACTTC,CASRFGLAGISYEQYF
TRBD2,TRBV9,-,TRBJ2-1,TGTGCCAGCAGCGTAGGTGCGGCGGGAGGGATCTACAATGAGCAGTTCTTC,CASSVGAAGGIYNEQFF
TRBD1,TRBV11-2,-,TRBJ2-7,TGTGCCAGCAGCACCGACAGGGACTACGAGCAGTACTTC,CASSTDRDYEQYF
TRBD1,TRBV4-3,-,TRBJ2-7,TGCGCCAGCAGCTTAAGGACAGGGCCCCCTTACGAGCAGTACTTC,CASSLRTGPPYEQYF
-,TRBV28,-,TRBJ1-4,TGTGCCAGCTCCCTAGACTACGGGGGGGTCGAAGGAAAACTGTTTTTT,CASSLDYGGVEGKLFF
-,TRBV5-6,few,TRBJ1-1,TGTGCCAGCAGCTTGGCCGTAACTGAAGCTTTCTTT,CASSLAVTEAFF
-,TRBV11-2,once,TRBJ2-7,TGTGCCAGCAGCTTAGGGAGGGGGCCATCCTACGAGCAGTACTTC,CASSLGRGPSYEQYF
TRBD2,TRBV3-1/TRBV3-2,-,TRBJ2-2,TGTGCCAGCAGCCCGACTAGCGGGAGTCCCGGGGAGCTGTTTTTT,CASSPTSGSPGELFF
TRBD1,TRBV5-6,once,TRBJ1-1,TGTGCCAGCAGCGGCGGACAGGGCGCTGAAGCTTTCTTT,CASSGGQGAEAFF
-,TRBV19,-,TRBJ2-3,TGTGCCAGTAGTGTCTCCCGGGGATCCACAGATACGCAGTATTTT,CASSVSRGSTDTQYF
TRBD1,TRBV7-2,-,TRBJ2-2,TGTGCCAGCAGCTCCACGGGACAGATCGGCGGGGAGCTGTTTTTT,CASSSTGQIGGELFF
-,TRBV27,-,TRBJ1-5,TGTGCCAGCAAGGTTGGCAGGGGCCTGTATCAGCCCCAGCATTTT,CASKVGRGLYQPQHF
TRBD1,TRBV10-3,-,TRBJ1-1,TGTGCCATCAGGGTTGGCCTGGGACAGGGTGAAGTCAGCACTGAAGCTTTCTTT,CAIRVGLGQGEVSTEAFF
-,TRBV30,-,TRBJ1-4,TGTGCCTGGAGTGTACCCGCGCGGGGGAATGAAAAACTGTTTTTT,CAWSVPARGNEKLFF
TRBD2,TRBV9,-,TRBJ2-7,TGTGCCAGCAGCGTTAGCGGGAGGGACGAGCAGTACTTC,CASSVSGRDEQYF
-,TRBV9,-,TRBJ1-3,TGTGCCAGCAGCTCCGGGGGGACCTCTGGAAACACCATATATTTT,CASSSGGTSGNTIYF
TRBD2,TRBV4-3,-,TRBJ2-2,TGCGCCAGCAGCCTTCAACCTAGCGGGAGGGCTACGACCGGGGAGCTGTTTTTT,CASSLQPSGRATTGELFF
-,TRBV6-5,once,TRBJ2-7,TGTGCCAGCAGGACAGCTGGGTACTACGAGCAGTACTTC,CASRTAGYYEQYF
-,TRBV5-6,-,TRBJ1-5,TGTGCCAGCAGCTTGGGGAGGGTCTTAGTTTGCCAGCCCCAGCATTTT,CASSLGRVLVCQPQHF
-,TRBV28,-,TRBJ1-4,TGTGCCAGCAGAATCACAGGTCTCGATGAAAAACTGTTTTTT,CASRITGLDEKLFF
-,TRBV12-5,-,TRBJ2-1,TGTGCTAGTGGTTTAGGGGGAGGGCCCAATGAGCAGTTCTTC,CASGLGGGPNEQFF
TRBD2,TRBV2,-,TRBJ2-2,TGTGCCAGCAGGGCCTCTAGCGGGAGAGGGTCCGGGGAGCTGTTTTTT,CASRASSGRGSGELFF
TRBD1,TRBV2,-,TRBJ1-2,TGTGCCAGCAGGAGGAGTAGAGGACAGGGAGGATCCTACGGCTATGGCTACACCTTC,CASRRSRGQGGSYGYGYTF
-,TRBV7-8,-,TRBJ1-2,TGTGCCAGCAGCTTAGTACTACAGGGTACTTACTATGGCTACACCTTC,CASSLVLQGTYYGYTF
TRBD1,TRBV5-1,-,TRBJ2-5,TGCGCCAGCAGCTTGTTGCGTAGGGGGCTGGAGACCCAGTACTTC,CASSLLRRGLETQYF
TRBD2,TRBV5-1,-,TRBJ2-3,TGCGCCAGCAGCCCCGGGACTAGCGGGAGGGTGGATACGCAGTATTTT,CASSPGTSGRVDTQYF
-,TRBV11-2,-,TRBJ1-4,TGTGCCAGCAGCTTAGACAGGGTAGCCGAAAAACTGTTTTTT,CASSLDRVAEKLFF
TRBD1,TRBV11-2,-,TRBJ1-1,TGTGCCAGCAGCTCCGGACAGGGTGGAGTGGGGAACACTGAAGCTTTCTTT,CASSSGQGGVGNTEAFF
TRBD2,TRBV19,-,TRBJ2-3,TGTGCCAGTAATCTAGCGGGAGACACAGATACGCAGTATTTT,CASNLAGDTDTQYF
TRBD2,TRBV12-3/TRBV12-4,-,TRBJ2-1,TGTGCCAGCAGGCGGGAGAGCCATGAGCAGTTCTTC,CASRRESHEQFF
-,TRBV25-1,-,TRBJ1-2,TGTGCCAGCAGTGTGGGCAGTACCTTCTATGGCTACACCTTC,CASSVGSTFYGYTF
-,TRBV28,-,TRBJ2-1,TGTGCCAGCAGTGTCCCTGGGCTATCCAATGAGCAGTTCTTC,CASSVPGLSNEQFF
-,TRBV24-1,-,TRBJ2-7,TGTGCCACCAGAGACAGGTACGAGCAGTACTTC,CATRDRYEQYF
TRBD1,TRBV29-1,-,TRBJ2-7,TGCAGCGTTGAAGGGGGGTCCGGACAGGGATCCTACGAGCAGTACTTC,CSVEGGSGQGSYEQYF
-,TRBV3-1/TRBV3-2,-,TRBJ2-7,TGTGCCAGCAGCCAATGGGCAGAGCAGTACTTC,CASSQWAEQYF
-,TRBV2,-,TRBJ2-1,TGTGCCAGCATCTACCCGATCCAAGTCGAGCAGTTCTTC,CASIYPIQVEQFF
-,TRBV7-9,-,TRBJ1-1,TGTGCCAGCAGCCTAGGACAGTACACTGAAGCTTTCTTT,CASSLGQYTEAFF